The T cell receptor (beta chain) described here comes from a study of cytomegalovirus exposure and HLA in healthy donors. Study results and caveats: Looking again later, the authors saw that most CMV-associated TCR beta chains seemed HLA-restricted.

This clone came up a few times. Its antigen is as yet unknown. Vbeta (60) and Jbeta (13) primers were used in the PCR. Sequencing was performed with immunoSEQ multiplex PCR; in TCRdb, only in-frame clones are kept and a portion is missing. The table has over 85,000 clones, less than 8% seen once. The receptor was derived from a man in his forties or fifties in good health and CMV-seronegative. Sequenced material: PBMCs.

The CDR3 sequence is CASSGLRSLLAETQYF. The CDR3 nucleotides read TGTGCCAGCAGCGGACTTAGAAGCCTGCTCGCGGAGACCCAGTACTTC. This sequence joins TRBV7-9 and TRBJ2-5, with TRBD2 as a possible D gene (5 bases). CDR1 is SEHNR, CDR2 FQNEAQ, per germline (reference sequence). Between the trimmed V and J ends, which lost 5 bases and 5 bases, there was a span of 21 bases. There are 16 residues in the CDR3.